The rows below give T cell receptor beta chains drawn from one sample of a study of identifying expanded T cells in peripheral blood. Sequenced by immunoSEQ multiplex PCR; TCRdb stores in-frame clones only, minus some. The sample records around 78,000 clones, almost 85% being singletons. The sequenced material came from blood. All receptors come from a person aged 18 to 70 in good health. The CDR3 runs from the conserved cysteine through the conserved F or W. The D gene is left open where the match is weak. Size values are once, few and many counts, or a class for expanded clones, and some rows have none.

TGCGCCAGCAGCTTGGCGGGGGTTCCCTACGAGCAGTACTTC,CASSLAGVPYEQYF,TRBJ2-7,NA,few,TRBV5-1
TGCGCCAGCAGCCCAACAGTTGGGAGCACTGAAGCTTTCTTT,CASSPTVGSTEAFF,TRBJ1-1,NA,once,TRBV5-1
TGTGCCAGCAGCCAAGAAGTACGGGTCACAGATACGCAGTATTTT,CASSQEVRVTDTQYF,TRBJ2-3,NA,few,TRBV4-2
TGTGCCAGCAGCGACGCAGGGGGGAACTATGGCTACACCTTC,CASSDAGGNYGYTF,TRBJ1-2,TRBD1,NA,TRBV5-6
TGTGCTAGCAGCCCCACAGGCTGGGAAGGAGAGACCCAGTACTTC,CASSPTGWEGETQYF,TRBJ2-5,NA,NA,TRBV7-7
TGTGCCAGCAGTCAATCCAACAGGGGGCTGAGAAACTATGGCTACACCTTC,CASSQSNRGLRNYGYTF,TRBJ1-2,TRBD1,once,TRBV27
TGCGCCAGCTACCGCGAGAGCGGGAGGGGTAATGAGCAGTTCTTC,CASYRESGRGNEQFF,TRBJ2-1,TRBD2,NA,TRBV5-1
TGCAGCACCCCCGGGAGTGGACTTAGTACGCAGTATTTT,CSTPGSGLSTQYF,TRBJ2-3,NA,NA,TRBV29-1
TGTGCCAGCAGCGCTGACAGTCTAGTGGGAAACACCATATATTTT,CASSADSLVGNTIYF,TRBJ1-3,NA,few,TRBV11-2
TGTGCCTGGAGTGGACAGGAGAGCTCCTACGAGCAGTACTTC,CAWSGQESSYEQYF,TRBJ2-7,NA,NA,TRBV30
TGTGCCAGTAGTATAAGACAGCGGATCCAAGAGACCCAGTACTTC,CASSIRQRIQETQYF,TRBJ2-5,NA,NA,TRBV19
TGTGCCATCAGTTTACTTCCGGGAGGGCCGTACGAGCAGTACTTC,CAISLLPGGPYEQYF,TRBJ2-7,TRBD2,NA,TRBV10-3
TGTGCCAGTAGTGATGATATGGACAGGCGGAATCAGCCCCAGCATTTT,CASSDDMDRRNQPQHF,TRBJ1-5,TRBD1,NA,TRBV19
TGTGCCAGCAGTTACGACAGGGCTAAATACGAGCAGTACTTC,CASSYDRAKYEQYF,TRBJ2-7,TRBD1,NA,TRBV6-5
TGTGCCAGTACCCCGGACAGGCTCTATGGCTACACCTTC,CASTPDRLYGYTF,TRBJ1-2,TRBD1,NA,TRBV19
TGTGCCAGCAGCGTAGGTGTCTTGGGACTGGTCACAGATACGCAGTATTTT,CASSVGVLGLVTDTQYF,TRBJ2-3,NA,NA,TRBV9
TGTGCCAGCAGTCCTATCCTACACGAGCAGTACTTC,CASSPILHEQYF,TRBJ2-7,NA,NA,TRBV28
TGTGCCAGCAGTAATAGGGGGGAAAAACTGTTTTTT,CASSNRGEKLFF,TRBJ1-4,NA,NA,TRBV28
TGTGCCAGCAGCGTAGAAAGGGGGTTACAAGAGACCCAGTACTTC,CASSVERGLQETQYF,TRBJ2-5,NA,NA,TRBV9
TGTGCCAGCAGAGCAAGCGGGAGGGCCAGCAATGAGCAGTTCTTC,CASRASGRASNEQFF,TRBJ2-1,TRBD2,few,TRBV13
TGTGCCTGGAGTCGGACAGGGGGAACAGATACGCAGTATTTT,CAWSRTGGTDTQYF,TRBJ2-3,TRBD1,NA,TRBV30
TGTGCCAGTAGTATTCTAGCCGGAAGCAATGAGCAGTTCTTC,CASSILAGSNEQFF,TRBJ2-1,NA,NA,TRBV19
TGTGCCAGCAGGGCACCCACGGGACAGGGCACCTATGGCTACACCTTC,CASRAPTGQGTYGYTF,TRBJ1-2,TRBD1,NA,TRBV27